This TCR beta chain was identified during a study of regulatory T cells in long-lasting Graves disease. Libraries of TCR beta came from iRepertoire HTBI primers plus Arm-PCR of CDR3 regions. In TCRdb, the multiplex PCR reads were re-called with MiXCR into one record per CDR3 protein. Here the sample spans 250,000 to 400,000 distinct CDR3 sequences, more than 15% being singletons. Time point given: newly diagnosed GD, antithyroid drugs for less than 3 months. TCR sequences were obtained from RNA taken from PBMCs. The CDR3 is 15 residues long. CDR1 and CDR2 (germline): LGHDT, YNNKEL (reference sequence). V was clipped by 0 bases and J by 3 bases; unmatched bases: 3. This clonotype was observed a handful of times.

The receptor comes from a female donor with Graves disease. Source: peripheral blood mononuclear cells (PBMCs), taken at new diagnosis, from a patient treated with antithyroid drugs. The V call is TRBV3-1, the J call TRBJ2-5; 8 bases agree with TRBD2. The CDR3 spells CASSQELAAEETQYF. The CDR3 DNA reads TGTGCCAGCAGCCAAGAACTAGCGGCCGAAGAGACCCAGTACTTC.